Below, one T cell receptor beta chain is given with its context. Its cognate antigen is unknown. This CDR3 has 14 residues. Trimming removed 4 bases from V and 6 bases from J, with 13 bases in between. From germline, CDR1 is LNHDA and CDR2 SQIVND (reference sequence). This sample is part of a study of vaccination and CD4 T cells after COVID-19. On the study more broadly: Convalescent individuals numbered four females and six males, two being Hispanic. Post-COVID samples were collected a median 101 days following diagnosis, spanning 35 to 161. Findings and caveats of the study: Spike mono-reactivity marked 304 of 307 vaccine-specific clones in convalescent patients.

Cultured CD4+ T cell DNA underwent sequencing with the Oncomine TCR Beta short-read assay. Each CDR3 protein gets one entry after TCRdb re-called the PCR reads with MiXCR. This table holds about 10,000 distinct CDR3 sequences, around 57% found once. The treatment here: roughly 11-day PBMC culture with coronavirus spike peptide pools or control peptides (ViraFEST assay). Sequencing was performed on CD4+ T cells from blood, cultured in vitro. The source of this sequence is a human donor who had recovered from COVID-19. The chain has TRBV19 and TRBJ2-1; possibly TRBD2 for D (7 bases). CDR3 DNA: TGTGCCAGTAGTAAAGGGGGGGCCGGCAATGAGCAGTTCTTC. It encodes CASSKGGAGNEQFF.